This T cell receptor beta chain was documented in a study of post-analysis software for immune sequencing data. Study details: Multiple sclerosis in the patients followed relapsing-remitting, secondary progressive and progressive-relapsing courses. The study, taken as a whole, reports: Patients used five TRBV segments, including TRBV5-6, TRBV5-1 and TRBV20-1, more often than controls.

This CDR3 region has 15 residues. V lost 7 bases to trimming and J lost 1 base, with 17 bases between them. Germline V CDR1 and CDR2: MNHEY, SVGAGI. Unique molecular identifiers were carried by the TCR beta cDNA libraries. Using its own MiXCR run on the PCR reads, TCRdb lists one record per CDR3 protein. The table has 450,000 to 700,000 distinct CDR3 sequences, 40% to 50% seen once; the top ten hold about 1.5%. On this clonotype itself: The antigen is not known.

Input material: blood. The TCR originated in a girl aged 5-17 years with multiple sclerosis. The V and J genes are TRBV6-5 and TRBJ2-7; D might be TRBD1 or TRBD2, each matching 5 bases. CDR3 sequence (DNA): TGTGCCAGCATAGAAGCCGGGACCGGGTCCTACGAGCAGTACTTC. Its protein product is CASIEAGTGSYEQYF.